This T cell receptor beta chain was identified in a study of T cells in localized non-small cell lung cancer (dated by TCRdb to 2020 to 2021). For the study in its entirety: Comparing tumors with uninvolved tumor-adjacent lungs, the study looked at the T cell repertoires of roughly 250 patients with early-stage NSCLC. Of the NSCLC patients, over 120 were male and 107 were female, and the mean age was approximately 66 years. The cohort was made up of around 220 treatment-naive NSCLC patients whose localized lung tumors had been resected. Study-wide findings and limitations: Uninvolved tumor-adjacent lung showed the highest T cell clonality, higher than tumor, which suggests more focused antigenic responses in the uninvolved tumor-adjacent lung. Higher blood T cell density associated with longer overall survival, while higher adjacent-lung clonality associated with shorter survival. Because multi-region tumor sequencing was not performed, intratumor heterogeneity could not be ruled out. Because of the exploratory design, TCR variables were selected using unadjusted p-values without false-discovery rate correction. A median of 57 of the top 100 tumor clones were detected in paired uninvolved adjacent lung, and approximately 28 of these tumor clones were also found among the top 100 clones of the paired uninvolved adjacent lung.

The immunoSEQ Assay was used to sequence TCR beta CDR3 regions from DNA. The authors processed their data as follows. To compute T cell density, TCR beta template counts were normalized to usable DNA, which was estimated by amplifying housekeeping genes. The preseqR package was used to estimate richness by extrapolating to 400,000 templates for PBMC samples and to 120,000 templates for tissue samples. Clonality was taken to be one minus Pielou's evenness. To identify tissue-enriched TCRs, differential abundance testing was run on productive amino-acid clonotypes with a minimum total count of 5 and an alpha of 0.1. The Jaccard Index and the Morisita Overlap Index were used to measure repertoire overlap between compartments. GLIPH grouped TCR beta CDR3s together with public tetramer-defined viral CDR3s, and a viral motif had to include at least three viral sequences and show V-gene enrichment. TCRdb took this table from immuneACCESS and kept in-frame rearrangements with V and J called. Such tables lack part of the clones; where checked against another copy, unresolved V genes explain under half of the gap, and the rest is unexplained. The V and J calls and clone size were taken over from that table, and D and trimming were inferred from the DNA. The sample has approximately 22,000 clones on record, 70% to 90% of them singletons. The ten largest clonotypes hold around 7% of the sample.

The V end loses 7 bases and the J end loses 0 bases, and a stretch of 13 bases separates them. The germline V gene (reference sequence) sets CDR1 to LNHDA and CDR2 to SQIVND. Counted from cysteine to phenylalanine, this CDR3 has 15 amino acids. The kept DNA is CDR3 alone, 45 bases in frame from the first base. In regard to this clone: What antigen it recognizes has not been identified. No much larger clone exists at a distance of one base, and base qualities are not known.

At diagnosis, peripheral blood, uninvolved tumor-adjacent lung and tumor were collected and stored as a combination of fresh-frozen and FFPE material. For TCR repertoire profiling, the blood samples were analyzed as peripheral blood mononuclear cells. The sequence links TRBV19 to TRBJ1-3; no D gene call is confident. This TCR was sampled from a male donor aged 60 or older with stage I squamous cell lung carcinoma. The sequencing here drew on peripheral blood, taken before any cancer treatment. The CDR3 protein is CASKEKRYSGNTIYF. In nucleotides, the sequence is TGTGCCAGTAAAGAGAAGCGCTACTCTGGAAACACCATATATTTT.